This T cell receptor (beta chain) was identified during a study of T cell responses to AZD1222 COVID-19 vaccine. V dropped 3 bases and J dropped 4 bases, with 13 bases sitting between them. The CDR3 is 14 residues long. Germline CDR1 and CDR2: SGHTA and FQGNSA. In regard to this clone: The antigen is not known.

Clones were read by immunoSEQ multiplex PCR, and TCRdb kept only the in-frame ones, dropping some. This table has around 140,000 clones, more than 90% appearing once. Study-level points and caveats: Among spike-specific TCRs, nearly half reportedly target unmutated variant regions. White British people made up most donors, females outnumbered males, and clonal diversity was possibly underestimated.

The starting material was peripheral blood, obtained on day 0 of AZD1222 vaccination. The TCR sequence derives from an adult in good health. This chain uses TRBV7-2 with TRBJ2-7, with D hard to call. CDR3 protein: CASSFFGEIYEQYF. The CDR3 DNA is TGTGCCAGCAGCTTTTTTGGCGAGATATACGAGCAGTACTTC. The entire variable domain, with the rest obtained from reference TRBV7-2 and TRBJ2-7, is as follows: GAGVSQSPSNKVTEKGKDVELRCDPISGHTALYWYRQSLGQGLEFLIYFQGNSAPDKSGLPSDRFSAERTGGSVSTLTIQRTQQEDSAVYLCASSFFGEIYEQYFGPGTRLTVT.